The rows below give T cell receptor beta chains drawn from one sample of a study of blood T cell repertoires in COVID-19. Repertoires were generated with immunoSEQ multiplex PCR, while TCRdb's copy carries only in-frame clones and drops some. The sample contains 55,000 to 95,000 clones, nearly 85% of which appear only once. The sequenced sample was peripheral blood. These receptors were taken from a woman aged 55-70 years with acute or convalescent COVID-19. Both conserved end residues are part of each CDR3. D genes are given only for firm matches. Some rows have no size entry. The others give once, few or many, or a class for an expanded clone.

. | . | TRBJ1-1 | TRBV6-2/TRBV6-3 | TGTGCCAGCAGTTGGTCCCATAGAAACACTGAAGCTTTCTTT | CASSWSHRNTEAFF
TRBD1 | . | TRBJ1-6 | TRBV12-3/TRBV12-4 | TGTGCCAGCAGCCGACAGGGGAGTTCACCCCTCCACTTT | CASSRQGSSPLHF
. | . | TRBJ2-1 | TRBV30 | TGTGCCTGGGGGGAGCTTAACAATGAGCAGTTCTTC | CAWGELNNEQFF
TRBD1 | . | TRBJ1-4 | TRBV5-1 | TGCGCCAGCAGCTTAGGACAGGCAAGGGGTGAAAAACTGTTTTTT | CASSLGQARGEKLFF
TRBD1 | once | TRBJ2-3 | TRBV4-1 | TGCGCCAGCAGCCAAGATCGCTGGCCGGGACAGGTGATAGATACGCAGTATTTT | CASSQDRWPGQVIDTQYF
. | . | TRBJ2-2 | TRBV19 | TGTGCCAGTAGTCCCGACAGCCACGCGAACACCGGGGAGCTGTTTTTT | CASSPDSHANTGELFF
. | . | TRBJ2-3 | TRBV19 | TGTGCCAGTACAGTCAGCGGCACAGATACGCAGTATTTT | CASTVSGTDTQYF
. | . | TRBJ2-7 | TRBV9 | TGTGCCAGCAGCGTAGAACCGGCAGGGGTTCCCTACGAGCAGTACTTC | CASSVEPAGVPYEQYF
. | . | TRBJ2-2 | TRBV28 | TGTGCCAGCAGTCGTCGTCTAGCCAACACCGGGGAGCTGTTTTTT | CASSRRLANTGELFF
. | . | TRBJ1-1 | TRBV3-1/TRBV3-2 | TGTGCCAGCAGCCCAACCGATAGGGGCCGCATCGTGGGGGCTTTCTTT | CASSPTDRGRIVGAFF
TRBD1 | . | TRBJ1-2 | TRBV6-6 | TGTGCCAGCAGCGAGACAGGGTACGGCTACACCTTC | CASSETGYGYTF
. | . | TRBJ1-5 | TRBV4-2 | TGTGCCAGCAGCCAAGCCTCCGGAGGGATAGGAGTTACCTTCAATCAGCCCCAGCATTTT | CASSQASGGIGVTFNQPQHF
. | few | TRBJ2-2 | TRBV7-2 | TGTGCCACCTGCCTGGCACCCGCGAACACCGGGGAGCTGTTTTTT | CATCLAPANTGELFF
. | . | TRBJ1-6 | TRBV20-1 | TGCAGTGCTAGTAATAGACAGTCTAATTCACCCCTCCACTTT | CSASNRQSNSPLHF
TRBD2 | . | TRBJ2-1 | TRBV4-1 | TGCGCCAGCAGCCAAGATCAGAGCGGGGGGTACAATGAGCAGTTCTTC | CASSQDQSGGYNEQFF